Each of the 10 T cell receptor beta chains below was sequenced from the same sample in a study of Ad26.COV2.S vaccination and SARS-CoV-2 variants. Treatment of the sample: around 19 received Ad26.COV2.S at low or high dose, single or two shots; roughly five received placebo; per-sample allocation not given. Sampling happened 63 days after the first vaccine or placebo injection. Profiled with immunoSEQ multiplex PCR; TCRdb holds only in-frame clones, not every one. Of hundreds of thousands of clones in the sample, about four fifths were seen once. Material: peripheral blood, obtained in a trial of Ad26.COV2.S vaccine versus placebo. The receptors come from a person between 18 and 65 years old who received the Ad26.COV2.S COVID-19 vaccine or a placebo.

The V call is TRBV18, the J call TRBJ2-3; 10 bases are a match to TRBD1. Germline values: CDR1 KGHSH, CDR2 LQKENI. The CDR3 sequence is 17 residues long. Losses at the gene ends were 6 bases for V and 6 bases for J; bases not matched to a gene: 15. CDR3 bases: TGTGCCAGCTCCCCGATTCCGGGACAGGGGCCTGGGGATACGCAGTATTTT. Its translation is CASSPIPGQGPGDTQYF.

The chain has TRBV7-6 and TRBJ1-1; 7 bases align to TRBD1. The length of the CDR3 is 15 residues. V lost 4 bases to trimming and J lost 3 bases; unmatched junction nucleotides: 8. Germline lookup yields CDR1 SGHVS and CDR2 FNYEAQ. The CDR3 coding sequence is TGTGCCAGCAGCTCCTTTCAGGGGGGGGACACTGAAGCTTTCTTT. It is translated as CASSSFQGGDTEAFF.

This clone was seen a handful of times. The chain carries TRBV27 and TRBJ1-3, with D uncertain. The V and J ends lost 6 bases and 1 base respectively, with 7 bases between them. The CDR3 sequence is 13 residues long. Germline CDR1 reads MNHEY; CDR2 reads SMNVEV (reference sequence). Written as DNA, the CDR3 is TGTGCCAGCAGGCCTAATTCTGGAAACACCATATATTTT. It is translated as CASRPNSGNTIYF.

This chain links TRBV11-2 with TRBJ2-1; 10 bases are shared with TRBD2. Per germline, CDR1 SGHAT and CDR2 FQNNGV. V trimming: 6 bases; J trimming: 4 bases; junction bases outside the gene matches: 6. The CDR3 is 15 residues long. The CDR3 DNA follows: TGTGCCAGCAGTTTACTAGCGGGACCGTACAATGAGCAGTTCTTC. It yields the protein CASSLLAGPYNEQFF.

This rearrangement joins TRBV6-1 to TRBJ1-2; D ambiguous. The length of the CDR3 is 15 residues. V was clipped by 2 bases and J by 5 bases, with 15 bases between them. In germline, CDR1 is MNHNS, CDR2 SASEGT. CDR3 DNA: TGTGCCAGCAGTGAATTCGGTCGGCAGGAATATGGCTACACCTTC. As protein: CASSEFGRQEYGYTF.

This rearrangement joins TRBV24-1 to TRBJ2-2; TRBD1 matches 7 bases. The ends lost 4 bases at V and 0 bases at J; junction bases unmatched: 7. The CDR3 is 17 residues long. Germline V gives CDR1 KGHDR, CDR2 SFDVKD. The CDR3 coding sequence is TGTGCCACCAGTGACCATACAGGGGCAGCGAACACCGGGGAGCTGTTTTTT. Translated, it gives CATSDHTGAANTGELFF.

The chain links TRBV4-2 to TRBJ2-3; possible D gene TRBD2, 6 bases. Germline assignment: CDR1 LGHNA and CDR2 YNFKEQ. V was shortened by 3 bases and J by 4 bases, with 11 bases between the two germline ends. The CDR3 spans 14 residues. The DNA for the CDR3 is TGTGCCAGCAGCCATGCGTCGGGAGCAGATACGCAGTATTTT. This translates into CASSHASGADTQYF.

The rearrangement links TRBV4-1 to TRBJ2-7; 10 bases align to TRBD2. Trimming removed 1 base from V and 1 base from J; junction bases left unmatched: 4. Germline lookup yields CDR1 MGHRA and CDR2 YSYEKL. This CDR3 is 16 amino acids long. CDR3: CASSQGTSGFSYEQYF. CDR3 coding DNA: TGCGCCAGCAGCCAAGGGACTAGCGGATTTTCCTACGAGCAGTACTTC.

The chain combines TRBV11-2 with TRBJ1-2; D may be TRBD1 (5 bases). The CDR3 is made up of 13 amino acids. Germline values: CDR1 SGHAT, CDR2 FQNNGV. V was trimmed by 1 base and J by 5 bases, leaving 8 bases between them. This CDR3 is CASSLGGTYGYTF. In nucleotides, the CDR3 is TGTGCCAGCAGCTTAGGGGGCACGTATGGCTACACCTTC.

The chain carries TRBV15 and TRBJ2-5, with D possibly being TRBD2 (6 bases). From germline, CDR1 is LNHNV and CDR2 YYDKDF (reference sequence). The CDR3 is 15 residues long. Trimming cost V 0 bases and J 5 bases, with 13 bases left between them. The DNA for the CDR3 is TGTGCCACCAGCAGAGATAACGGGGGAGAGGAGACCCAGTACTTC. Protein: CATSRDNGGEETQYF. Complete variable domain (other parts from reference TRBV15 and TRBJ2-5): DAMVIQNPRYQVTQFGKPVTLSCSQTLNHNVMYWYQQKSSQAPKLLFHYYDKDFNNEADTPDNFQSRRPNTSFCFLDIRSPGLGDTAMYLCATSRDNGGEETQYFGPGTRLLVL.